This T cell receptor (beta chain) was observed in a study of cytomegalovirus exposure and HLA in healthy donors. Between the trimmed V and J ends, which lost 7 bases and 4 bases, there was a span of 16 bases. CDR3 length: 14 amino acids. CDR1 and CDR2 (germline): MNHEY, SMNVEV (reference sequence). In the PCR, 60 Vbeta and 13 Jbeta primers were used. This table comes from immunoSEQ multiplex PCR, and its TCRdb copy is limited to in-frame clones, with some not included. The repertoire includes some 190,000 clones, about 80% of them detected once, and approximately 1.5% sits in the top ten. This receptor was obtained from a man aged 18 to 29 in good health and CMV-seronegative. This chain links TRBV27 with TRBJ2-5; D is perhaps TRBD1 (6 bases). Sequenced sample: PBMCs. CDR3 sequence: CASNKRQGSETQYF. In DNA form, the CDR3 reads TGTGCCAGCAATAAGCGTCAGGGGTCAGAGACCCAGTACTTC.